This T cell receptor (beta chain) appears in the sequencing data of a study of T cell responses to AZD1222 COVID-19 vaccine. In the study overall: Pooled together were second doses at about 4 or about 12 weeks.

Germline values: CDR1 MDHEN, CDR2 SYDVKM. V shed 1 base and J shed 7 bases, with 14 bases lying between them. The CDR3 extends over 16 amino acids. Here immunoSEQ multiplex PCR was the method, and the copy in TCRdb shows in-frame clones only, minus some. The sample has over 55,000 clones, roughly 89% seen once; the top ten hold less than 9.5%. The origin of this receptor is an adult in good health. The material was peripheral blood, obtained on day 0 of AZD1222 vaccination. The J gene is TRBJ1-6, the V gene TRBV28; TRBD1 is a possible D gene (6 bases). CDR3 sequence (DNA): TGTGCCAGCAGTTTATCAGCAGGGGTGGTAAATTCACCCCTCCACTTT. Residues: CASSLSAGVVNSPLHF.